This T cell receptor (beta chain) was identified in a study of blood T cells in healthy people across ages. The CDR3 is made up of 17 amino acids. Germline values: CDR1 SNHLY, CDR2 FYNNEI. Together with a sample-barcoded 5' primer, a J-beta primer mix was included in a second PCR lasting roughly 6 to 12 cycles. TCRdb ran MiXCR on the 5' RACE reads and lists one entry per CDR3 protein. This table has nearly 800,000 distinct CDR3 sequences, roughly three fifths appearing once. The study recruited healthy Caucasian donors from Russia who were aged about 6 to 95. The sample comprised blood. V and J are TRBV2 and TRBJ2-4; D is perhaps TRBD1 or TRBD2 (5 bases each). The closer fit of TRBJ2-7 to the DNA end suggests the J call may be wrong. This clonotype was sampled from a man aged 35 to 55 in good health. The CDR3 DNA reads as TGTGCCAGCAGTGGAACAGGTTGGGGACCCCGAGTCTACGAGCAGTACTTC. It codes for CASSGTGWGPRVYEQYF.